This T cell receptor beta chain was recorded in a study of blood T cell repertoires in COVID-19. This study enrolled people aged about 18 to 100 from about two dozen US geographic areas. Only in-frame clones appear in the TCRdb table, and some are missing; sequencing was by immunoSEQ multiplex PCR. Of approximately 300,000 clones listed, roughly 90% are singletons. The CDR3 runs to 16 residues. Germline values: CDR1 LGHNA, CDR2 YSLEER. V shed 0 bases and J shed 0 bases, with 11 bases lying between them. The sequence came from a young woman who had recovered from COVID-19. The chain employs TRBV4-3 and TRBJ1-1; D gene unclear. The sequencing sample was made of PBMCs or T cells enriched from blood (not recorded which). The CDR3 protein is CASSQDHGRLNTEAFF. The CDR3 nucleotides read TGCGCCAGCAGCCAAGACCATGGCAGGTTGAACACTGAAGCTTTCTTT.